This TCR beta chain was identified during a study of cytomegalovirus exposure and HLA in healthy donors. Across the study: The Caucasian-associated ancestry cluster held over 80% of around 380 genotyped donors.

With 5 bases clipped from V and 0 bases from J, the junction kept 7 bases outside the gene matches. In germline, CDR1 is SEHNR, CDR2 FQNEAQ (reference sequence). This CDR3 is built from 16 residues. The study's findings and limits: Evidence from a later analysis indicated that most CMV-associated TCR beta chains looked HLA-restricted. Altogether, 150 to 200 TCR beta chains were recorded as cytomegalovirus-associated. For TCR beta chains, V- and J-gene trimming was later linked to a missense DCLRE1C variant.

About this clone itself: Its target is unknown.

The PCR employed 60 Vbeta primers together with 13 Jbeta primers. Method: immunoSEQ multiplex PCR; TCRdb's copy keeps in-frame clones and lacks some. The sample contains over 50,000 clones, around 80% of which appear only once. What was sequenced was PBMCs. The clonotype originates from a middle-aged man in good health and CMV-seropositive. The gene calls are TRBV7-9 and TRBJ1-1, with 9 bases identical to TRBD1. The CDR3 region has the DNA TGTGCCAGCAGCCGTGGACAGGGGTCAGTGAACACTGAAGCTTTCTTT. Translating gives CASSRGQGSVNTEAFF.